One and the same sample provided the 11 T cell receptor beta chains below, sequenced in a study of T cell repertoires in cytomegalovirus infection. One entry per CDR3 protein, called by TCRdb with MiXCR from the reads. The repertoire has approximately 350,000 distinct CDR3 sequences, around a third of them found once; the top ten carry about 13%. What these receptors recognize is not known. The sample here was cultured PBMCs, taken from culture after CMV antigen stimulation. These receptors all stem from a human donor in good health (CMV status not recorded). Some clones in this sample may be carry-over from other donors' samples.

This chain uses TRBV7-2 with TRBJ2-3; perhaps TRBD2 as D (6 bases). The CDR3 consists of 14 residues. Trimming took off 3 bases at V and 4 bases at J, with 11 bases between the two ends. Germline loops: CDR1 SGHTA, CDR2 FQGNSA. CDR3 in DNA: TGTGCCAGCAGCTTTCGGGAGAAAGCAGATACGCAGTATTTT. Protein product: CASSFREKADTQYF.

The J gene is TRBJ1-6, the V gene TRBV4-3, with 9 bases fitting TRBD1. The J segment lost 4 bases and the V segment lost 4 bases, leaving 8 bases of the junction unmatched. The CDR3 spans 17 residues. CDR1 is LGHNA and CDR2 is YSLEER in the germline V gene. The CDR3 reads CASSLGQGRGYNSPLHF. CDR3 bases: TGCGCCAGCAGCCTGGGACAGGGAAGGGGATATAATTCACCCCTCCACTTT.

V usage is TRBV5-1 and J usage is TRBJ2-3, with 8 bases fitting TRBD2. V shed 2 bases, J shed 6 bases, and the junction held 11 bases outside the gene matches. This CDR3 has 16 residues. Germline CDR1 and CDR2: SGHRS and YFSETQ. CDR3 amino acids: CASSLTGTRPSDTQYF. In DNA form, the CDR3 reads TGCGCCAGCAGCTTAACCGGGACTAGACCGTCCGATACGCAGTATTTT.

The rearrangement links TRBV6-2 or TRBV6-3 to TRBJ2-1, with 10 bases fitting TRBD2. Germline V lookup: CDR1 MNHEY, CDR2 SVGEGT. Trimming took 7 bases from V and 4 from J; bases not matched to a gene: 7. The CDR3 consists of 15 residues. The CDR3 DNA follows: TGTGCCAGCATCAGAGGACTAGCGGAATACAATGAGCAGTTCTTC. It is translated as CASIRGLAEYNEQFF.

This clonotype was seen more than once but under ten times. The CDR3 DNA follows: TGCAGTGCTATGGACTGGACGAGGGTCCACAATGAGCAGTTCTTC. Translated: CSAMDWTRVHNEQFF. V gene TRBV20-1 combines with J gene TRBJ2-1; a possible D gene is TRBD2 (5 bases). The V end was cut by 4 bases, the J end by 5 bases, with 18 bases between. Germline V lookup: CDR1 DFQATT, CDR2 SNEGSKA (reference sequence). This CDR3 region has 15 residues.

This clonotype was found many times. This chain connects TRBV11-3 to TRBJ1-6; unclear D gene. Germline-derived CDR1 and CDR2 are SGHNT and YENEEA. V was shortened by 1 base and J by 8 bases, with 6 bases between the two germline ends. The CDR3 sequence is 13 residues long. The CDR3 region is CASSLVVDSPLHF. For the CDR3, the DNA is TGTGCCAGCAGCTTAGTCGTTGATTCACCCCTCCACTTT.

The chain carries TRBV19 and TRBJ1-5; D gene unclear. The CDR3 length is 15 residues. The germline V gene has CDR1 LNHDA and CDR2 SQIVND (reference sequence). V was shortened by 0 bases and J by 7 bases, with 13 bases between the two germline ends. The CDR3 bases are TGTGCCAGTAGTATAGAAAGTCAGTCTGAGCAGCCCCAGCATTTT. Its protein is CASSIESQSEQPQHF.

This clonotype was observed a few times. The chain uses TRBV7-2 and TRBJ1-1, with a tentative D call TRBD1 (6 bases). Germline-derived CDR1 and CDR2 are SGHTA and FQGNSA. With 2 bases removed from V and 0 bases from J, the gap between germline ends came to 13 bases. The CDR3 runs to 16 residues. CDR3 region: CASSLRTARMNTEAFF. The CDR3 DNA reads TGTGCCAGCAGCTTAAGGACAGCTCGCATGAACACTGAAGCTTTCTTT.

V gene TRBV29-1 combines with J gene TRBJ2-7; weak D call: TRBD2 (5 bases). The V and J ends lost 4 bases and 4 bases respectively, with 5 bases between them. This CDR3 is built from 10 residues. Germline V gene sequence: CDR1 SQVTM, CDR2 ANQGSEA. Here the CDR3 DNA reads TGCAGCGTTGGAGGGTACGAGCAGTACTTC. Encoded protein: CSVGGYEQYF.

CDR3 sequence (DNA): TGTGCCAGCAATCCCCTCGGGCAGATTGTTAGCACCGGGGAGCTGTTTTTT. Translated: CASNPLGQIVSTGELFF. The chain recombines TRBV27 with TRBJ2-2; D unresolved. This CDR3 contains 17 residues. V dropped 7 bases and J dropped 4 bases, with 22 bases sitting between them. The germline V gene has CDR1 MNHEY and CDR2 SMNVEV (reference sequence).

This clonotype was observed many times. The chain combines TRBV6-2 or TRBV6-3 with TRBJ2-1, with 11 bases identical to TRBD1. The CDR3 is 16 residues long. J lost 7 bases, V lost 6 bases, and 11 bases had no gene match. Germline V gene lookup returns CDR1 MNHEY and CDR2 SVGEGT. CDR3 bases: TGTGCCAGCAGACTTCTCGGACAGGGGGCGAGAAATGAGCAGTTCTTC. Protein: CASRLLGQGARNEQFF.